These 6 T cell receptor beta chains were all obtained from the same sample, sequenced in a study of blood T cell repertoires in COVID-19. Measured with immunoSEQ multiplex PCR; TCRdb has only the in-frame clones, and not every one. The sample lists almost 200,000 clones, roughly nine tenths occurring once. Sequencing input: peripheral blood. The origin of the receptors is a woman in her 70s with acute or convalescent COVID-19.

V gene TRBV20-1 combines with J gene TRBJ1-1; D gene uncertain. Germline-derived CDR1 and CDR2 are DFQATT and SNEGSKA (reference sequence). Deletions cut 2 bases from V and 8 bases from J, with 9 bases between. The CDR3 loop spans 11 amino acids. CDR3 protein: CSARLGSEAFF. CDR3 sequence (DNA): TGCAGTGCTAGATTGGGGAGCGAAGCTTTCTTT.

This chain joins TRBV20-1 and TRBJ2-1, with 7 positions matching TRBD2. Trimming cost V 8 bases and J 8 bases; bases outside gene matches: 6. The CDR3 is made up of 11 amino acids. Germline-derived CDR1 and CDR2 are DFQATT and SNEGSKA (reference sequence). CDR3 loop: CSQAGFDEQFF. The DNA for the CDR3 is TGCAGTCAAGCGGGGTTCGATGAGCAGTTCTTC.

The J gene is TRBJ2-1, the V gene TRBV3-1 (or the pseudogene TRBV3-2); D gene uncertain. CDR1 LGHDT and CDR2 YNNKEL come from the germline V gene (reference sequence). The CDR3 extends over 15 amino acids. V lost 3 bases, J lost 0 bases, and 9 bases lay in between. The CDR3, as DNA: TGTGCCAGCAGCCATAACTTCTACTCCTACAATGAGCAGTTCTTC. Protein product: CASSHNFYSYNEQFF.

This chain links TRBV5-1 with TRBJ1-1; tentatively, D is TRBD1 (5 bases). V dropped 5 bases and J dropped 4 bases, with 15 bases sitting between them. In germline, CDR1 is SGHRS, CDR2 YFSETQ. The CDR3 sequence is 14 residues long. This chain's CDR3 is CASSSQGRSTEAFF. As DNA, the CDR3 is TGCGCCAGCAGTTCCCAGGGTCGGAGCACTGAAGCTTTCTTT.

The table lists this clone with a count of one. This chain links TRBV3-1 (or the pseudogene TRBV3-2) with TRBJ1-4; 7 nucleotides match TRBD1. The length of the CDR3 is 13 residues. Germline CDR1 reads LGHDT; CDR2 reads YNNKEL (reference sequence). V was pared by 4 bases and J by 8 bases, with 4 bases of the junction left unmatched. CDR3 nucleotides: TGTGCCAGCAGCCGACAGGGTGGGGAAAAACTGTTTTTT. Amino acid sequence: CASSRQGGEKLFF.

The DNA of the CDR3 is TGTGCCAGCGCCAGGACAGGGGGGAATGAGCAGTTCTTC. This gives the protein CASARTGGNEQFF. The chain is built from TRBV7-2 and TRBJ2-1; TRBD1 agrees at 10 bases. The CDR3 runs 13 residues. Germline V gene sequence: CDR1 SGHTA, CDR2 FQGNSA. The J segment lost 7 bases and the V segment lost 8 bases, leaving 5 bases of the junction unmatched.